Following are 8 T cell receptor beta chains from one sample sequenced in a study of cytomegalovirus exposure and HLA in healthy donors. The PCR used 60 Vbeta and 13 Jbeta primers. Using immunoSEQ multiplex PCR, the repertoire was profiled, and TCRdb retains in-frame clones only, with some absent. Seen here are some 90,000 clones, about 70% observed once, and the top ten hold 2.5% to 3.5%. Material: PBMCs. All receptors derive from a female donor in good health and CMV-seropositive.

The chain links TRBV19 to TRBJ2-1; TRBD1 matches 7 bases. The CDR3 length is 12 residues. Per germline, CDR1 LNHDA and CDR2 SQIVND (reference sequence). After removal of 1 base from V and 9 bases from J, the junction contained 0 bases not matched to a gene. The CDR3 sequence: CASSIAGGEQFF. Here the CDR3 DNA reads TGTGCCAGTAGTATAGCAGGGGGTGAGCAGTTCTTC.

The chain uses TRBV29-1 and TRBJ2-7, with D possibly matching TRBD2 (5 bases). Looked up from germline, CDR1 is SQVTM and CDR2 is ANQGSEA. This CDR3 contains 13 residues. V was cut by 7 bases and J by 4 bases, with 17 bases left in between. CDR3 region: CSGRRVGDYEQYF. The CDR3 DNA reads as TGCAGCGGGCGGAGAGTGGGAGATTACGAGCAGTACTTC.

CDR3 sequence reads: CASSQGLARAYEQYF. The CDR3 DNA follows: TGCGCCAGCAGCCAAGGGCTAGCTCGCGCCTACGAGCAGTACTTC. The V call is TRBV4-1, the J call TRBJ2-7; possibly TRBD2 for D (5 bases). In germline, CDR1 is MGHRA, CDR2 YSYEKL. CDR3 length equals 15 residues. Trimming took 1 base from V and 2 from J, leaving 12 bases between them.

This sequence joins TRBV9 and TRBJ2-5; 7 nucleotides match TRBD1. Germline CDR1 and CDR2: SGDLS and YYNGEE. V lost 4 bases to trimming and J lost 1 base; unmatched junction nucleotides: 4. The CDR3 has 14 amino acids. For the CDR3, the DNA is TGTGCCAGCAGCCTTGGGACAGTCCAAGAGACCCAGTACTTC. Translation gives CASSLGTVQETQYF.

This chain's CDR3 is CASSSSGPGGYTF. For the CDR3, the DNA is TGTGCCAGCAGTTCTAGCGGCCCGGGAGGCTACACCTTC. The V call is TRBV28, the J call TRBJ1-2; D not resolved. The germline V gene encodes CDR1 MDHEN and CDR2 SYDVKM. This CDR3 region has 13 residues. Trimming cost V 4 bases and J 8 bases, with 14 bases left between them.

This clone was counted only a few times. The chain joins TRBV7-9 to TRBJ2-1; the D is unclear. The CDR3 totals 14 residues. Per the germline V gene, CDR1 is SEHNR and CDR2 is FQNEAQ (reference sequence). The germline V and J ends were trimmed by 5 bases and 4 bases, with 12 bases remaining between them. Here the CDR3 reads CASSPLRRYNEQFF. CDR3 nucleotide sequence: TGTGCCAGCAGCCCCCTGAGGAGATACAATGAGCAGTTCTTC.

The chain joins TRBV28 to TRBJ2-3; 8 nucleotides match TRBD2. The CDR3 runs to 16 residues. V trimming: 1 base; J trimming: 2 bases; junction bases outside the gene matches: 5. In germline, CDR1 is MDHEN, CDR2 SYDVKM. CDR3 sequence: CASSLFSAGATDTQYF. In nucleotides, the CDR3 is TGTGCCAGCAGTTTATTTTCAGCGGGAGCCACAGATACGCAGTATTTT.

The chain has TRBV28 and TRBJ1-5, with a tentative D call TRBD1 (5 bases). V was cut by 10 bases and J by 6 bases, with 25 bases left in between. CDR1 is MDHEN and CDR2 is SYDVKM in the germline V gene. CDR3 length: 16 residues. CDR3 in amino acids: CATVSGGAPPSQPQHF. DNA for the CDR3: TGTGCCACCGTGTCGGGCGGGGCTCCCCCTAGTCAGCCCCAGCATTTT.